The 32 T cell receptor beta chains given below trace back to one sample, sequenced in a study of OX40 agonist ivuxolimab in advanced cancers. Only in-frame clones appear in the TCRdb table, and some are missing; sequencing was by immunoSEQ multiplex PCR. The sample shows 60,000 to 75,000 clones, 81% of them seen only once. The sequencing here drew on CD4+ or CD8+ T cells sorted from blood, taken in a trial of the OX40 agonist ivuxolimab. The receptors originated from an adult with an advanced solid tumor such as melanoma, head and neck, liver or kidney cancer.

The rearrangement uses TRBV7-9 and TRBJ1-2; D gene uncertain. Germline V gene sequence: CDR1 SEHNR, CDR2 FQNEAQ (reference sequence). V lost 8 bases, J lost 9 bases, and 22 bases lay in between. The CDR3 spans 14 residues. The CDR3 DNA follows: TGTGCCAGCGGTCCCGGCCGACAAGAGGATCGCTACACCTTC. This codes for CASGPGRQEDRYTF.

V gene TRBV20-1 combines with J gene TRBJ1-2; D may be TRBD1 (6 bases). Germline CDR1 and CDR2: DFQATT and SNEGSKA (reference sequence). The germline V and J ends were trimmed by 7 bases and 4 bases, with 10 bases remaining between them. The CDR3 is 11 residues long. CDR3 nucleotides: TGCAGTGTCGCGGGGGCCTATGGCTACACCTTC. It specifies CSVAGAYGYTF.

V usage is TRBV5-1 and J usage is TRBJ2-1; D is unresolved. The germline V and J ends were trimmed by 1 base and 12 bases, with 17 bases remaining between them. The CDR3 runs 14 residues. Germline V gene sequence: CDR1 SGHRS, CDR2 YFSETQ. The CDR3 DNA reads TGCGCCAGCAGCTTGAGTAATTGGCCGCAAGTGCAGTTCTTC. Its translation is CASSLSNWPQVQFF. The whole variable domain, remainder taken from reference TRBV5-1 and TRBJ2-1, is KAGVTQTPRYLIKTRGQQVTLSCSPISGHRSVSWYQQTPGQGLQFLFEYFSETQRNKGNFPGRFSGRQFSNSRSEMNVSTLELGDSALYLCASSLSNWPQVQFFGPGTRLTVL.

The V and J genes are TRBV6-6 and TRBJ2-7; D is ambiguous. The ends were cut back, 0 bases at V and 2 bases at J, with 8 bases in the middle. In germline, CDR1 is MNHNY, CDR2 SVGAGI (reference sequence). CDR3 length: 14 residues. In DNA form, the CDR3 reads TGTGCCAGCAGTTACTCGATGGGTACCTACGAGCAGTACTTC. Translation gives CASSYSMGTYEQYF.

This chain joins TRBV2 and TRBJ1-3; D unresolved. The germline V gene has CDR1 SNHLY and CDR2 FYNNEI. The CDR3 extends over 13 amino acids. V was shortened by 1 base and J by 3 bases, with 4 bases between the two germline ends. This chain's CDR3 is CASSEDGGNTIYF. CDR3 in DNA: TGTGCCAGCAGTGAAGATGGTGGAAACACCATATATTTT.

The chain recombines TRBV2 with TRBJ2-7; D may be TRBD2 (7 bases). Trimming shortened V by 4 bases and J by 6 bases, and 19 bases separated the two germline ends. The CDR3 is made up of 15 amino acids. The germline V gene encodes CDR1 SNHLY and CDR2 FYNNEI. The CDR3 protein is CASSVHGGDKGEQYF. CDR3 DNA: TGTGCCAGCAGTGTTCATGGGGGGGACAAAGGCGAGCAGTACTTC.

The V and J genes are TRBV10-3 and TRBJ1-2; no firm D call. The CDR3 is 13 residues long. From germline, CDR1 is ENHRY and CDR2 SYGVKD. Trimming removed 4 bases from V and 1 base from J, with 7 bases in between. The DNA for the CDR3 is TGTGCCATCAGTGGGGCAGATAACTATGGCTACACCTTC. This sequence encodes CAISGADNYGYTF.

The V and J genes are TRBV10-2 and TRBJ2-3; 7 bases map to TRBD2. The V segment lost 2 bases and the J segment 11 bases; nucleotides outside the gene matches: 10. This CDR3 contains 14 residues. Germline CDR1 reads WSHSY; CDR2 reads SAAADI. The CDR3 nucleotides read TGCGCCAGCAGTGAGGGGACTACCCCCTTCCTGCAGTATTTT. Translating gives CASSEGTTPFLQYF.

The rearrangement uses TRBV27 and TRBJ1-2; TRBD1 matches at 9 bases. Germline V gene lookup returns CDR1 MNHEY and CDR2 SMNVEV (reference sequence). V trimming: 2 bases; J trimming: 4 bases; junction bases outside the gene matches: 8. This CDR3 has 16 residues. The DNA of the CDR3 is TGTGCCAGCAGTTTAGGGACAGGGCCAAGGGGCTATGGCTACACCTTC. Protein sequence: CASSLGTGPRGYGYTF.

The chain joins TRBV29-1 to TRBJ1-1, with TRBD1 matching over 7 bases. The CDR3 sequence is 15 residues long. The germline V gene has CDR1 SQVTM and CDR2 ANQGSEA. In DNA form, the CDR3 reads TGCCTCGGAGGGTCGGGACAGCAGATGAACACTGAAGCTTTCTTT. Amino acid sequence: CLGGSGQQMNTEAFF.

DNA of the CDR3: TGCGCCAGCAGCTTGGCGACAGCGAGGGGGGAGACCCAGTACTTC. This codes for CASSLATARGETQYF. J is TRBJ2-5 and V is TRBV5-1; a possible D gene is TRBD1 (6 bases). The CDR3 spans 15 residues. Germline loops: CDR1 SGHRS, CDR2 YFSETQ. Trimming cost V 0 bases and J 5 bases, with 14 bases left between them.

This chain links TRBV4-3 with TRBJ1-3, with D tentatively TRBD1 (5 bases). CDR3 length: 15 residues. V was trimmed by 3 bases and J by 2 bases, leaving 11 bases between them. The germline gives CDR1 LGHNA, CDR2 YSLEER. CDR3 nucleotide sequence: TGCGCCAGCAGCCACGATGGACATCCTGGAAACACCATATATTTT. Protein sequence: CASSHDGHPGNTIYF.

The V call is TRBV5-6, the J call TRBJ2-1; TRBD1 is a possible D gene (7 bases). Trimming removed 4 bases at V and 7 bases at J, with 21 bases between. CDR1 and CDR2 from the germline V gene are SGHDT and YYEEEE. The CDR3 loop spans 16 amino acids. The chain's CDR3 is CASSPEGQTLRNEQFF. In nucleotides, the CDR3 is TGTGCCAGCAGCCCGGAGGGACAGACCCTTCGGAATGAGCAGTTCTTC. The whole variable domain, filled in from reference TRBV5-6 and TRBJ2-1, reads DAGVTQSPTHLIKTRGQQVTLRCSPKSGHDTVSWYQQALGQGPQFIFQYYEEEERQRGNFPDRFSGHQFPNYSSELNVNALLLGDSALYLCASSPEGQTLRNEQFFGPGTRLTVL.

J is TRBJ1-4 and V is TRBV5-1; the D is unclear. The CDR3 covers 14 residues. Germline values: CDR1 SGHRS, CDR2 YFSETQ. Trimming took 2 bases from V and 0 from J, leaving 5 bases between them. CDR3 DNA sequence: TGCGCCAGCAGCTTTGGGACAACTAATGAAAAACTGTTTTTT. Translating it yields CASSFGTTNEKLFF.

This clone was recorded only once. This chain joins TRBV5-8 and TRBJ1-4, with D unclear. CDR1 and CDR2 (germline): SGHTS, YDEGEE. The CDR3 has 18 residues. Trimming took 4 bases from V and 4 from J, leaving 23 bases between them. The CDR3 region has the DNA TGTGCCAGCAGCACCGATAAAAAGACCCGGTGGGATAATGAAAAACTGTTTTTT. Translating gives CASSTDKKTRWDNEKLFF.

The chain uses TRBV10-3 and TRBJ1-2; TRBD1 agrees at 11 bases. The CDR3 is 15 amino acids. The germline V gene encodes CDR1 ENHRY and CDR2 SYGVKD. Trimming cost V 6 bases and J 5 bases; bases outside gene matches: 8. CDR3 sequence: CAISGRTGGGYGYTF. CDR3 coding DNA: TGTGCCATCAGCGGGAGGACAGGGGGCGGATATGGCTACACCTTC.

V and J are TRBV12-5 and TRBJ2-7, with D perhaps assigned TRBD1 or TRBD2 (6 bases each). Germline CDR1 is LGHNT and CDR2 is FRNRAP. V was cut by 4 bases and J by 2 bases, with 15 bases left in between. The CDR3 is 15 residues long. The CDR3 protein is CASGSTRGDTYEQYF. In nucleotides, the CDR3 is TGTGCTAGTGGTTCCACTAGGGGGGACACCTACGAGCAGTACTTC.

This chain links TRBV18 with TRBJ2-2; 9 nucleotides agree with TRBD2. V was pared by 3 bases and J by 2 bases, with 4 bases of the junction left unmatched. Germline V gives CDR1 KGHSH, CDR2 LQKENI. This CDR3 has 16 amino acids. The CDR3 sequence: CASSPSGGANTGELFF. The CDR3 DNA sequence: TGTGCCAGCTCACCTAGCGGGGGTGCCAACACCGGGGAGCTGTTTTTT.

The V gene is TRBV27, the J gene TRBJ1-1, with D unclear. V shed 6 bases and J shed 7 bases, with 9 bases lying between them. The CDR3 is 11 amino acids. Germline V gives CDR1 MNHEY, CDR2 SMNVEV (reference sequence). The DNA for the CDR3 is TGTGCCAGCAGACGGTACGATGAAGCTTTCTTT. Translated, it gives CASRRYDEAFF.

The chain joins TRBV7-2 to TRBJ1-2; the D is unclear. Trimming removed 1 base from V and 4 bases from J, with 13 bases in between. Germline V CDR1 and CDR2: SGHTA, FQGNSA. The CDR3 has 15 residues. The CDR3 bases are TGTGCCAGCAGCTTAGGTGGGAGCGGCGGCTATGGCTACACCTTC. Protein product: CASSLGGSGGYGYTF.

The chain joins TRBV28 to TRBJ2-7, with TRBD1 matching 9 bases. CDR1 and CDR2 from the germline V gene are MDHEN and SYDVKM. Trimming at V came to 6 bases and at J to 0 bases, leaving 9 bases not matched to a gene. The CDR3 has 16 amino acids. The CDR3, as DNA: TGTGCCAGCAGCTCTCTCGGGACAGGGAGCTCCTACGAGCAGTACTTC. Encoded protein: CASSSLGTGSSYEQYF.

The CDR3 region is CASSPSTSGVNTEAFF. CDR3 in DNA: TGTGCCAGCAGCCCCTCGACGAGCGGGGTGAACACTGAAGCTTTCTTT. The chain links TRBV7-9 to TRBJ1-1; D unresolved. CDR3 size: 16 residues. Trimming pared 5 bases from V and 0 bases from J, leaving 16 bases between. From germline, CDR1 is SEHNR and CDR2 FQNEAQ (reference sequence).

The chain employs TRBV10-2 and TRBJ1-2; possible D gene TRBD1, 6 bases. The V gene lost 4 bases and the J gene lost 1 base, with 10 bases spanning the gap. Germline V gene sequence: CDR1 WSHSY, CDR2 SAAADI. The CDR3 has 14 residues. CDR3 region: CASSAGEVNYGYTF. The CDR3 DNA reads TGCGCCAGCAGTGCAGGGGAAGTTAACTATGGCTACACCTTC.

This clone was recorded only once. J is TRBJ2-3 and V is TRBV11-2, with D possibly matching TRBD1 (5 bases). The germline gives CDR1 SGHAT, CDR2 FQNNGV. The CDR3 runs 14 residues. The ends were cut back, 1 base at V and 4 bases at J, with 9 bases in the middle. CDR3 coding DNA: TGTGCCAGCAGCTTAGTTAGCAGGGCAGATACGCAGTATTTT. Protein: CASSLVSRADTQYF.

The CDR3 reads CASTSRSGRNTEAFF. CDR3 bases: TGTGCCAGCACTTCCCGAAGCGGGCGAAACACTGAAGCTTTCTTT. The chain employs TRBV2 and TRBJ1-1; no clear D gene. The V gene's germline CDR1 is SNHLY and CDR2 FYNNEI. Trimming removed 7 bases from V and 2 bases from J, with 17 bases in between. The CDR3 is made up of 15 amino acids.

This chain connects TRBV5-4 to TRBJ2-7; D may be TRBD1 (6 bases). V was cut by 2 bases and J by 0 bases, with 9 bases left in between. CDR1 and CDR2 (germline): SGHNT, YYREEE (reference sequence). The CDR3 runs to 14 residues. The CDR3 nucleotides read TGTGCCAGCAGCTTTTCGGACAGCTCCTACGAGCAGTACTTC. Protein sequence: CASSFSDSSYEQYF.

This clone occurred a few times. The junction shows a germline mismatch at one end, possibly a read error. The chain links TRBV19 to TRBJ1-6; a possible D gene is TRBD1 (5 bases). Germline V gives CDR1 LNHDA, CDR2 SQIVND (reference sequence). The CDR3 has 16 amino acids. Written as DNA, the CDR3 is TGTGCCAGTAGTGCCGGCTCGGGACGGCTTAATTCGCCCCTCCACTTT. This translates into CASSAGSGRLNSPLHF.

Only one count was recorded for this clone. The chain joins TRBV6-5 to TRBJ2-2, with a possible D match to TRBD1 (6 bases). The germline V and J ends were trimmed by 2 bases and 0 bases, with 10 bases remaining between them. CDR3 size: 16 residues. CDR1 and CDR2 from the germline V gene are MNHEY and SVGAGI. Here the CDR3 DNA reads TGTGCCAGCAGTTACGGACCAGGGGCGAACACCGGGGAGCTGTTTTTT. Translation: CASSYGPGANTGELFF.

This clone was detected only a few times. V and J are TRBV4-1 and TRBJ1-5, with D unclear. This CDR3 spans 13 amino acids. V lost 3 bases to trimming and J lost 6 bases, with 9 bases between them. Germline V lookup: CDR1 MGHRA, CDR2 YSYEKL. This CDR3 reads CASSQGVGQPQHF. CDR3 in DNA: TGCGCCAGCAGCCAGGGAGTCGGTCAGCCCCAGCATTTT.

The rearrangement joins TRBV7-2 to TRBJ2-3; a possible D gene is TRBD2 (7 bases). Between the trimmed V and J ends, which lost 2 bases and 2 bases, there was a span of 11 bases. The CDR3 runs to 15 residues. CDR1 and CDR2 from the germline V gene are SGHTA and FQGNSA. CDR3 nucleotide sequence: TGTGCCAGCAGCTTATGGGGGGGCAACACAGATACGCAGTATTTT. It translates to CASSLWGGNTDTQYF. The complete variable domain, with remaining parts taken from reference TRBV7-2 and TRBJ2-3, reads GAGVSQSPSNKVTEKGKDVELRCDPISGHTALYWYRQSLGQGLEFLIYFQGNSAPDKSGLPSDRFSAERTGGSVSTLTIQRTQQEDSAVYLCASSLWGGNTDTQYFGPGTRLTVL.

The chain couples TRBV7-6 to TRBJ1-4; possibly TRBD1 for D (6 bases). The CDR3 is 18 residues long. Germline CDR1 is SGHVS and CDR2 is FNYEAQ. Trimming shortened V by 4 bases and J by 8 bases, and 26 bases separated the two germline ends. The CDR3 region has the DNA TGTGCCAGCAGCTCGGGACCTCGGATGACCCAGGGGAACGAAAAACTGTTTTTT. It translates to CASSSGPRMTQGNEKLFF.

This rearrangement joins TRBV18 to TRBJ1-1; D ambiguous. V was shortened by 1 base and J by 4 bases, with 7 bases between the two germline ends. Germline CDR1 and CDR2: KGHSH and LQKENI. The CDR3 runs 13 residues. The CDR3 loop is CASSPLLSTEAFF. As DNA, the CDR3 is TGTGCCAGCTCACCACTGCTGAGCACTGAAGCTTTCTTT.